This is a list of T cell receptor beta chains from one sample in a study of T cell responses to AZD1222 COVID-19 vaccine. Here immunoSEQ multiplex PCR was the method, and the copy in TCRdb shows in-frame clones only, minus some. The sample records around 120,000 clones, approximately 85% being singletons. The specimen comprised peripheral blood, sampled on day 0 of MenACWY control vaccination. These receptors originate from an adult in good health. Both conserved end residues are part of each CDR3. The order of the fields is CDR3 length, J gene, V gene, clone size, D gene, CDR3 DNA, CDR3 protein. D genes are given only for firm matches. Size tells how often a clone was seen (once, few, many) or the class of an expanded clone, and some rows leave it out.

len: 13
j_gene: TRBJ1-5
v_gene: TRBV28
abundance: NA
d_gene: NA
CDR3nt: TGTGCCAGCACCAACCCCGGATGGAAGCCCCAGCATTTT
CDR3aa: CASTNPGWKPQHF

len: 14
j_gene: TRBJ1-4
v_gene: TRBV2
abundance: NA
d_gene: TRBD1
CDR3nt: TGTGCCAGCAGGGATACAGGGGGGAGTGAAAAACTGTTTTTT
CDR3aa: CASRDTGGSEKLFF

len: 14
j_gene: TRBJ2-7
v_gene: TRBV11-2
abundance: NA
d_gene: TRBD1
CDR3nt: TGTGCCAGCAGCCCCGGGACAGCCATCTACGAGCAGTACTTC
CDR3aa: CASSPGTAIYEQYF

len: 15
j_gene: TRBJ1-2
v_gene: TRBV11-2
abundance: once
d_gene: TRBD1
CDR3nt: TGTGCCAGCAGTCCACCTACAGGGGGCCACTATGGCTACACCTTC
CDR3aa: CASSPPTGGHYGYTF

len: 15
j_gene: TRBJ2-2
v_gene: TRBV5-1
abundance: NA
d_gene: TRBD1
CDR3nt: TGCGCCAGCAGCTTGAGACAGGGGCGCACCGGGGAGCTGTTTTTT
CDR3aa: CASSLRQGRTGELFF

len: 16
j_gene: TRBJ2-7
v_gene: TRBV3-1/TRBV3-2
abundance: NA
d_gene: NA
CDR3nt: TGTGCCAGCAGGAATGGTATCGGTAGCGGAACCTACGAGCAGTACTTC
CDR3aa: CASRNGIGSGTYEQYF

len: 13
j_gene: TRBJ2-7
v_gene: TRBV5-1
abundance: NA
d_gene: NA
CDR3nt: TGCGCCAGCAGTCCCCCGGCCTCCTACGAGCAGTACTTC
CDR3aa: CASSPPASYEQYF

len: 16
j_gene: TRBJ1-3
v_gene: TRBV18
abundance: NA
d_gene: NA
CDR3nt: TGTGCCAGCTCACCTGGTAGGGGGATCTCTGGAAACACCATATATTTT
CDR3aa: CASSPGRGISGNTIYF

len: 14
j_gene: TRBJ2-1
v_gene: TRBV24-1
abundance: NA
d_gene: TRBD1
CDR3nt: TGTGCCACCAGTGTCGACGGACAGGGGACCACGCAGTTCTTC
CDR3aa: CATSVDGQGTTQFF

len: 15
j_gene: TRBJ1-2
v_gene: TRBV28
abundance: NA
d_gene: TRBD1
CDR3nt: TGTGCCAGCAGTCCCGGGGACAGGACGAACTATGGCTACACCTTC
CDR3aa: CASSPGDRTNYGYTF

len: 12
j_gene: TRBJ1-2
v_gene: TRBV30
abundance: NA
d_gene: NA
CDR3nt: TGTGCCTGGAGTGTACGGGACGGGAGCTACACCTTC
CDR3aa: CAWSVRDGSYTF